This T cell receptor beta chain derives from a study of T cell responses to AZD1222 COVID-19 vaccine. The study's findings and limits: Among the donors, most were white British and more were female, and clonal diversity was possibly underestimated. Epitopes outside B.1.351 and B.1.1.7 mutated regions reportedly drew nearly half of spike TCRs.

The data were produced by immunoSEQ multiplex PCR, yet TCRdb's version contains in-frame clones alone and is incomplete. The sample contains about 120,000 clones, roughly four fifths of which appear only once. This clone showed up just once. Antigen: not known. The CDR3 extends over 14 amino acids. V lost 5 bases, J lost 0 bases, and 8 bases lay in between. Germline CDR1 KGHDR, CDR2 SFDVKD. The chain couples TRBV24-1 to TRBJ2-3; D is unresolved. This clonotype was obtained from an adult in good health. The specimen comprised peripheral blood, sampled on day 0 of AZD1222 vaccination. CDR3 DNA sequence: TGTGCCACCAGTGGGTGGGGAAGCACAGATACGCAGTATTTT. Translated: CATSGWGSTDTQYF.